The 27 T cell receptor beta chains listed next were all sequenced from one sample in a study of T cells in Graves' hyperthyroidism and ophthalmopathy. The source material, RNA transcripts, was used to amplify TCR beta CDR3 regions. With the HTBI primer set, the TCR CDR3 went through a first round of RT-PCR. Each CDR3 protein is one row after TCRdb ran MiXCR on the multiplex PCR reads. The sample has roughly 330,000 distinct CDR3 sequences; approximately 15% are singletons. Source material: blood. Receptors originate from a man aged 25 to 45 with Graves' hyperthyroidism.

This clonotype came up a few times. V gene TRBV19 combines with J gene TRBJ2-2; maybe TRBD2 (6 bases). The germline CDR1 and CDR2 sequences are LNHDA and SQIVND (reference sequence). This CDR3 comprises 19 residues. V lost 11 bases and J 2 bases, leaving 30 bases between the germline ends. DNA of the CDR3: TGTGCCTCCAGCCTGCGGGGATGGACCCGGGTGCAAAACACCGGGGAGCTGTTTTTT. Encoded protein: CASSLRGWTRVQNTGELFF.

This clonotype was detected ten times or more. The chain has TRBV15 and TRBJ1-4; D gene ambiguous. The V end was cut by 5 bases, the J end by 5 bases, with 15 bases between. Germline assignment: CDR1 LNHNV and CDR2 YYDKDF (reference sequence). The CDR3 is 15 amino acids. The CDR3 DNA reads TGTGCCACCAGCGGCAGGACCGGCCAGAATGAAAAACTGTTTTTT. It codes for CATSGRTGQNEKLFF.

This clonotype was seen more than once but under ten times. The chain couples TRBV3-1 to TRBJ2-7, with unresolved D. The V and J ends lost 3 bases and 0 bases respectively, with 9 bases between them. CDR3 length: 14 residues. CDR1 LGHDT and CDR2 YNNKEL come from the germline V gene (reference sequence). The CDR3 DNA sequence: TGTGCCAGCAGCCAGGGTCCCCACTCCTACGAGCAGTACTTC. Translated, it gives CASSQGPHSYEQYF.

This clonotype was seen at least ten times. V is TRBV7-9 and J is TRBJ2-4, with 11 bases matching TRBD1. CDR3 size: 18 residues. Trimming at V came to 5 bases and at J to 0 bases, leaving 9 bases not matched to a gene. Germline V gives CDR1 SEHNR, CDR2 FQNEAQ (reference sequence). The CDR3 nucleotides are TGTGCCAGCAGCCCACCCGGGACAGGGGGACTAGCCAAAAACATTCAGTACTTC. This encodes CASSPPGTGGLAKNIQYF.

This clonotype was recorded at least ten times. V usage is TRBV5-6 and J usage is TRBJ2-5; maybe TRBD1 (6 bases). This CDR3 comprises 14 residues. V lost 4 bases to trimming and J lost 5 bases, with 15 bases between them. CDR1 and CDR2 (germline): SGHDT, YYEEEE. As DNA, the CDR3 is TGTGCCAGCAGCCCGGAAACAGGGTCCGAGACCCAGTACTTC. The encoded protein is CASSPETGSETQYF.

CDR3 sequence (DNA): TGTGCCAGCAGTCCGCCGGACATAATAAATCATCGTGGCTATGGCTACACCTTC. It yields the protein CASSPPDIINHRGYGYTF. This rearrangement joins TRBV28 to TRBJ1-2, with D perhaps matching TRBD1 (5 bases). V lost 5 bases and J lost 4, with 26 bases in between. CDR1 is MDHEN, CDR2 SYDVKM, per germline. CDR3 length: 18 residues.

The chain joins TRBV5-4 to TRBJ1-4; TRBD1 matches 10 bases. The CDR3 has 15 amino acids. Per the germline V gene, CDR1 is SGHNT and CDR2 is YYREEE (reference sequence). Germline trimming cut 3 bases from V and 7 bases from J; bases unmatched to any gene: 6. The CDR3 DNA is TGTGCCAGCAGCTCGGGGACAGGGGACGGTGAAAAACTGTTTTTT. This gives the protein CASSSGTGDGEKLFF.

This clonotype was recorded many times. The chain carries TRBV7-2 and TRBJ2-7; no reliable D call. The V end was cut by 0 bases, the J end by 2 bases, with 5 bases between. The CDR3 contains 13 residues. The germline V gene encodes CDR1 SGHTA and CDR2 FQGNSA. DNA for the CDR3: TGTGCCAGCAGCTTAGCGCTGACCTACGAGCAGTACTTC. As protein: CASSLALTYEQYF.

This chain joins TRBV6-1 and TRBJ1-6; no clear D gene. Germline V gene data show CDR1 as MNHNS and CDR2 as SASEGT. Trimming pared 6 bases from V and 10 bases from J, leaving 10 bases between. This CDR3 comprises 12 residues. CDR3 region: CASSFLGSPLHF. As DNA, the CDR3 is TGTGCCAGCAGCTTTCTAGGGTCACCCCTCCACTTT.

In this sample, this clonotype turned up a few times. The chain carries TRBV4-2 and TRBJ1-1; a possible D gene is TRBD1 (5 bases). Germline assignment: CDR1 LGHNA and CDR2 YNFKEQ. V shed 0 bases and J shed 1 base, with 9 bases lying between them. The CDR3 has 15 amino acids. CDR3 nucleotide sequence: TGTGCCAGCAGCCAAGATCAAGGGGAGAACACTGAAGCTTTCTTT. It codes for CASSQDQGENTEAFF.

This chain joins TRBV19 and TRBJ1-5; no clear D. Germline V gives CDR1 LNHDA, CDR2 SQIVND (reference sequence). CDR3 size: 16 residues. Trimming left V 2 bases short and J 5 bases short, with 16 bases between. The CDR3 sequence is CASSILNAGKYQPQHF. DNA for the CDR3: TGTGCCAGTAGTATATTGAACGCGGGAAAGTATCAGCCCCAGCATTTT.

This chain links TRBV29-1 with TRBJ1-2, with D unresolved. The germline gives CDR1 SQVTM, CDR2 ANQGSEA. Trimming removed 0 bases at V and 8 bases at J, with 13 bases between. The CDR3 sequence is 13 residues long. The CDR3 sequence is CSVEDSLYRGYTF. The CDR3 DNA sequence: TGCAGCGTTGAAGATTCGCTTTATCGGGGCTACACCTTC.

The chain uses TRBV18 and TRBJ2-1; 10 nucleotides agree with TRBD1. CDR3 length equals 16 residues. Germline V lookup: CDR1 KGHSH, CDR2 LQKENI. Germline trimming cut 4 bases from V and 5 bases from J; bases unmatched to any gene: 8. The CDR3 DNA reads TGTGCCAGCTCACTGGCCGGGACAGGGGAAAACAATGAGCAGTTCTTC. This sequence encodes CASSLAGTGENNEQFF.

This clonotype was detected a few times. Here the CDR3 DNA reads TGTGCCAGCAGTTTATCTCAGGAAAATAGCAATCAGCCCCAGCATTTT. Encoded protein: CASSLSQENSNQPQHF. V usage is TRBV27 and J usage is TRBJ1-5, with D hard to call. The CDR3 has 16 amino acids. The ends were cut back, 0 bases at V and 0 bases at J, with 9 bases in the middle. Germline V CDR1 and CDR2: MNHEY, SMNVEV (reference sequence).

The chain links TRBV4-2 to TRBJ1-5; D is perhaps TRBD1 (5 bases). V shed 0 bases and J shed 14 bases, with 32 bases lying between them. Germline assignment: CDR1 LGHNA and CDR2 YNFKEQ. CDR3 length: 19 residues. CDR3 amino acids: CASSQDRVCPSFHARGKHF. The DNA for the CDR3 is TGTGCCAGCAGCCAAGATAGGGTGTGTCCTTCCTTCCACGCAAGGGGAAAGCATTTT.

There are a few counts of this clonotype. The chain recombines TRBV7-9 with TRBJ1-6; D might be TRBD1 (6 bases). This CDR3 contains 16 residues. The germline V gene has CDR1 SEHNR and CDR2 FQNEAQ (reference sequence). Trimming pared 3 bases from V and 14 bases from J, leaving 23 bases between. CDR3 residues: CASSLQLYGGGSTLHF. In DNA form, the CDR3 reads TGTGCCAGCAGCTTGCAACTTTATGGGGGGGGCTCCACCCTCCACTTT.

This clonotype has a handful of counts. This chain links TRBV5-4 with TRBJ1-2; D possibly corresponds to TRBD1 (5 bases). Germline-derived CDR1 and CDR2 are SGHNT and YYREEE (reference sequence). The CDR3 spans 13 residues. V was pared by 4 bases and J by 6 bases, with 13 bases between. The CDR3 region is CASSPDSPNGYTF. CDR3 DNA: TGTGCCAGCAGCCCTGACAGTCCCAATGGCTACACCTTC.

This clonotype occurred many times. V usage is TRBV7-2 and J usage is TRBJ2-3, with TRBD2 matching 10 bases. CDR3 length: 19 residues. Per germline, CDR1 SGHTA and CDR2 FQGNSA. Losses at the gene ends were 5 bases for V and 5 bases for J; bases not matched to a gene: 19. CDR3 region: CASSVLGGASGSRGDTQYF. Written as DNA, the CDR3 is TGTGCCAGCAGCGTCCTGGGGGGGGCTAGCGGGAGTCGAGGAGATACGCAGTATTTT.

Only a few counts were recorded for this clonotype. This rearrangement joins TRBV29-1 to TRBJ2-5; D ambiguous. There are 13 residues in the CDR3. Germline V gene sequence: CDR1 SQVTM, CDR2 ANQGSEA. Trimming left V 4 bases short and J 2 bases short, with 11 bases between. This chain's CDR3 is CSVGGLLQETQYF. The CDR3 DNA reads as TGCAGCGTTGGGGGTCTACTTCAAGAGACCCAGTACTTC.

This clonotype was observed at least ten times. Relative to the germline gene, one junction end is altered; a read error may explain this. The chain links TRBV28 to TRBJ2-5; 7 bases fit TRBD1. The CDR3 totals 11 residues. Germline V lookup: CDR1 MDHEN, CDR2 SYDVKM. The CDR3 nucleotides are TGTGCCAGCAGACTTGGACAGGAGGCCCACTTC. Protein: CASRLGQEAHF.

This clonotype was counted many times. The chain couples TRBV20-1 to TRBJ2-1; 7 bases line up with TRBD1. Germline CDR1 is DFQATT and CDR2 is SNEGSKA (reference sequence). The CDR3 is made up of 16 amino acids. V gave up 6 bases and J gave up 2 bases; unmatched junction bases: 13. CDR3 loop: CSANNHRGFTYNEQFF. The DNA of the CDR3 is TGCAGTGCCAACAACCACAGGGGCTTTACCTACAATGAGCAGTTCTTC.

This clonotype came up many times. This rearrangement joins TRBV24-1 to TRBJ2-3, with D unclear. CDR1 and CDR2 (germline): KGHDR, SFDVKD. The CDR3 runs to 12 residues. V dropped 4 bases and J dropped 3 bases, with 4 bases sitting between them. The CDR3 protein is CATSELTDTQYF. The DNA for the CDR3 is TGTGCCACCAGTGAATTAACAGATACGCAGTATTTT.

The V gene is TRBV6-6, the J gene TRBJ1-1, with D perhaps TRBD1 (5 bases). This CDR3 spans 15 amino acids. V lost 0 bases to trimming and J lost 1 base, with 9 bases between them. Germline-derived CDR1 and CDR2 are MNHNY and SVGAGI (reference sequence). DNA for the CDR3: TGTGCCAGCAGTTACTCGGGGGGGGGGAACACTGAAGCTTTCTTT. Amino acids: CASSYSGGGNTEAFF.

This chain joins TRBV4-1 and TRBJ1-5; a possible D gene is TRBD1 (6 bases). This CDR3 contains 15 residues. V was clipped by 1 base and J by 6 bases, with 13 bases between them. Germline V gives CDR1 MGHRA, CDR2 YSYEKL. DNA for the CDR3: TGCGCCAGCAGCCAAGTATCCGGGGGCCGTCAGCCCCAGCATTTT. It encodes CASSQVSGGRQPQHF.

J is TRBJ2-5 and V is TRBV10-3; unclear D gene. The V gene's germline CDR1 is ENHRY and CDR2 SYGVKD. CDR3 length equals 12 residues. V gave up 4 bases and J gave up 5 bases, with 8 bases separating them. The CDR3 protein is CAISGDKETQYF. The CDR3 DNA sequence: TGTGCCATCAGTGGGGATAAGGAGACCCAGTACTTC.

This clonotype was picked up many times. V usage is TRBV30 and J usage is TRBJ2-1; D is uncertain. V lost 3 bases to trimming and J lost 3 bases, with 6 bases between them. Per the germline V gene, CDR1 is GTSNPN and CDR2 is SVGIG (reference sequence). This CDR3 has 12 amino acids. CDR3 in amino acids: CAWRRIYNEQFF. Written as DNA, the CDR3 is TGTGCCTGGAGGCGGATCTACAATGAGCAGTTCTTC.

This clonotype was found many times. The chain employs TRBV6-1 and TRBJ1-4; D is possibly TRBD1 (5 bases). CDR1 is MNHNS and CDR2 is SASEGT in the germline V gene. Deletions cut 4 bases from V and 8 bases from J, with 17 bases between. CDR3 length equals 15 residues. CDR3 sequence (DNA): TGTGCCAGCAGTGGACTGAGGGGCTCGGCGGAAAAACTGTTTTTT. Translated: CASSGLRGSAEKLFF.